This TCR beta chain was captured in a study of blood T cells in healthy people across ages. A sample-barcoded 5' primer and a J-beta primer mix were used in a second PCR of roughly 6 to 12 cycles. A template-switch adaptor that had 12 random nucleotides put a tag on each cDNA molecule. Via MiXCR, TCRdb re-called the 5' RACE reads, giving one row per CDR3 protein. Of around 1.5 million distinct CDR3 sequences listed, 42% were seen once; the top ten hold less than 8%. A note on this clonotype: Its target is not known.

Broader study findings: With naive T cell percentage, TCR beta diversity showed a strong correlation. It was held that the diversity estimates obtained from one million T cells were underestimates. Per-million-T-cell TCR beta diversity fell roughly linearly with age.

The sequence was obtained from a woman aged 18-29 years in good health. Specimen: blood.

The CDR3 DNA reads as TGTGCCTGGAGTGTATCAGGAAACGAGCAGTACTTC. Protein sequence: CAWSVSGNEQYF. This chain connects TRBV30 to TRBJ2-7; D call uncertain. The germline V gene has CDR1 GTSNPN and CDR2 SVGIG (reference sequence). The length of the CDR3 is 12 residues. The germline V and J ends were trimmed by 0 bases and 5 bases, with 8 bases remaining between them.